Shown below are 11 T cell receptor beta chains from a single sample sequenced in a study of blood T cell repertoires in COVID-19. This table comes from immunoSEQ multiplex PCR, and its TCRdb copy is limited to in-frame clones, with some not included. The data contain roughly 36,000 clones, around 83% of them singletons. Sequenced sample: peripheral blood. All receptors come from a human donor in a cohort sampled during active COVID-19.

The chain is built from TRBV2 and TRBJ1-5; D is ambiguous. V was shortened by 5 bases and J by 5 bases, with 13 bases between the two germline ends. In germline, CDR1 is SNHLY, CDR2 FYNNEI. This CDR3 is built from 14 residues. This CDR3 reads CASSRLSLDQPQHF. The CDR3 DNA is TGTGCCAGCAGTAGACTGTCCTTAGATCAGCCCCAGCATTTT.

V gene TRBV6-5 combines with J gene TRBJ2-3; maybe TRBD2 (7 bases). Germline lookup yields CDR1 MNHEY and CDR2 SVGAGI. Trimming took off 2 bases at V and 4 bases at J, with 13 bases between the two ends. CDR3 length: 15 amino acids. For the CDR3, the DNA is TGTGCCAGCAGTTACGGGGGGGCGAGCTCAGATACGCAGTATTTT. Its translation is CASSYGGASSDTQYF.

This CDR3 reads CASSNGQDYSGNTIYF. In DNA form, the CDR3 reads TGCGCCAGCAGCAACGGACAGGACTACTCTGGAAACACCATATATTTT. V and J are TRBV5-1 and TRBJ1-3; TRBD1 agrees at 7 bases. Trimming took 4 bases from V and 0 from J; bases not matched to a gene: 7. Germline-derived CDR1 and CDR2 are SGHRS and YFSETQ. The CDR3 runs to 16 residues.

The J gene is TRBJ2-7, the V gene TRBV3-1 (or the pseudogene TRBV3-2); 7 nucleotides match TRBD2. Germline assignment: CDR1 LGHDT and CDR2 YNNKEL (reference sequence). The CDR3 is 15 amino acids. V lost 3 bases and J lost 4; bases outside the gene matches: 9. Written as DNA, the CDR3 is TGTGCCAGCAGCCACTGGGGCGGGGGTATATACGAGCAGTACTTC. Protein sequence: CASSHWGGGIYEQYF.

Only a few counts were recorded for this clone. The rearrangement joins TRBV28 to TRBJ1-5; maybe TRBD1 (6 bases). The CDR3 is 15 amino acids. Trimming shortened V by 8 bases and J by 5 bases, and 19 bases separated the two germline ends. Germline V gene data show CDR1 as MDHEN and CDR2 as SYDVKM. CDR3 residues: CASDRPSWVHQPQHF. DNA for the CDR3: TGTGCCAGCGACAGGCCCTCCTGGGTCCATCAGCCCCAGCATTTT.

V usage is TRBV30 and J usage is TRBJ2-7; perhaps TRBD2 as D (6 bases). The CDR3 is 13 residues long. CDR1 and CDR2 from the germline V gene are GTSNPN and SVGIG (reference sequence). Trimming took 1 base from V and 3 from J, leaving 10 bases between them. The CDR3, as DNA: TGTGCCTGGAGTGGGAGGGGAAACTACGAGCAGTACTTC. Translated, it gives CAWSGRGNYEQYF.

The chain uses TRBV19 and TRBJ1-1; 9 bases agree with TRBD1. Trimming cost V 3 bases and J 6 bases; bases outside gene matches: 11. The length of the CDR3 is 16 residues. Germline lookup yields CDR1 LNHDA and CDR2 SQIVND (reference sequence). The CDR3 DNA is TGTGCCAGTAGTATCGGAGTAGGACAGGGGAAATCTGAAGCTTTCTTT. This encodes CASSIGVGQGKSEAFF.

CDR3 loop: CASSFQGVTEAFF. The CDR3 DNA sequence: TGTGCCAGCAGTTTTCAAGGGGTCACTGAAGCTTTCTTT. The chain is built from TRBV12-3 or TRBV12-4 and TRBJ1-1, with D maybe TRBD1 (5 bases). The CDR3 has 13 residues. Trimming took off 3 bases at V and 4 bases at J, with 9 bases between the two ends.

The chain links TRBV5-8 to TRBJ2-2; 8 nucleotides align to TRBD1. Germline V gives CDR1 SGHTS, CDR2 YDEGEE. The junction had 6 bases not matched to a gene; V was cut back by 2 bases and J by 6 bases. The CDR3 loop spans 15 amino acids. The CDR3 sequence: CASSLTGTGAGELFF. The DNA for the CDR3 is TGTGCCAGCAGCTTAACCGGGACAGGAGCCGGGGAGCTGTTTTTT. Looking up the rest from reference TRBV5-8 and TRBJ2-2 gives the full variable domain: EAGVTQSPTHLIKTRGQQATLRCSPISGHTSVYWYQQALGLGLQFLLWYDEGEERNRGNFPPRFSGRQFPNYSSELNVNALELEDSALYLCASSLTGTGAGELFFGEGSRLTVL.

A few counts support this clone. The chain couples TRBV2 to TRBJ1-1; D may be TRBD1 (5 bases). Trimming cost V 8 bases and J 4 bases, with 14 bases left between them. Germline V lookup: CDR1 SNHLY, CDR2 FYNNEI. This CDR3 has 13 residues. The CDR3: CASGWGERTEAFF. For the CDR3, the DNA is TGTGCCAGCGGATGGGGGGAGCGCACTGAAGCTTTCTTT.

The rearrangement uses TRBV4-1 and TRBJ2-5, with D possibly being TRBD1 (6 bases). Looked up from germline, CDR1 is MGHRA and CDR2 is YSYEKL. With 0 bases removed from V and 2 bases from J, the gap between germline ends came to 19 bases. The length of the CDR3 is 18 residues. This CDR3 is CASSQDKAAGENQETQYF. The CDR3 DNA follows: TGCGCCAGCAGCCAAGATAAGGCGGCAGGGGAGAATCAAGAGACCCAGTACTTC.